Described below is a single TCR beta chain sequence and its context. The antigen it recognizes is unknown. It has no much larger one-base neighbor in the sample; base qualities were not kept. The data belong to a study of shared clonotypes between healthy human individuals (TCRdb year 2020). Some background on the complete study: The cohort comprised two women and a few men aged 18 to 49 years. For each donor, CD4 naive and CD4 memory were each given three plates, CD8 naive was given two plates, and CD8 memory was given one plate. The study deeply sequenced blood TCR repertoires of 5 or 6 healthy adults to estimate repertoire size and the extent of clonotype sharing between individuals. Libraries were prepared and TCR repertoires were sequenced by different laboratories using diverse techniques, in order to increase sequencing depth and limit assay-specific biases. Leukapheresis yielded between about 0.9 and 9 billion PBMCs per donor. General conclusions and limits of the study: About 4.5% of naive CD4, 3.5% of naive CD8, approximately 2% of memory CD4, and 0.35% to 0.4% of memory CD8 clonotypes were shared across a few donors. Based on pairwise subsampling, the degree of clonotype sharing among donors was expected to be affected by sequencing depth. Because the study included only a small number of donors, the genetic and exposure-history diversity represented was limited. Only blood was sampled, and tissue TCR repertoires likely differ from those in blood. Incomplete sequencing was indicated by rarefaction of sorted-subset datasets, despite the large sequencing depth. Compared with non-shared clonotypes, clonotypes shared by all four sorted-subset donors had higher generation probabilities. Naive subsets generally had larger estimated clonotype richness than memory subsets.

Taken from the germline V gene, the CDR1 and CDR2 loops are SGHTA and FQGNSA. Between the V and J ends, shortened by 5 bases and 5 bases respectively, the junction contains 13 bases. From the cysteine up to the phenylalanine, the CDR3 has a length of 13 residues. Only the CDR3 DNA is retained, 39 bases long and in frame from the first base. Using the deep immunoSEQ assay, multiplex PCR amplified TCR CDR3 regions from genomic DNA. Extracted genomic DNA from each cell subset was distributed evenly across all wells of several immunoSEQ 96-well plates, and each plate was treated as a replicate. For sorted subsets, 150 to 250 ng of genomic DNA, equivalent to 30,000 or so T cell genomes, went into each replicate PCR. Purified libraries were quantified with a Qubit 3.0 fluorometer, sized on a Bioanalyzer 2100, and re-quantified with the KAPA Library Quantification kit. Each immunoSEQ 96-well plate was sequenced on its own single-read 150-cycle Illumina NextSeq 550 flow cell. Per the original workflow: The immunoSEQ output contained only junctional sequences without quality scores, so filtering could not match that applied to full-length reads. To assign V/J genes and CDR3, sequences were annotated against IMGT germline references using PyIR, a Python wrapper for IgBLAST v1.9. Reads were removed for weak V/J assignments (E-value above 1e-6), missing CDR3, stop codons, out-of-frame junctions, or ambiguous translated residues. V3J clonotypes were defined as sequences sharing an identical inferred V gene, J gene, and CDR3 amino acid sequence. To compute the percentage overlap between repertoires, the number of shared unique clonotypes was divided by the size of the smaller repertoire. Three approaches were used to assess repertoire richness: RTK rarefaction, the Chao1 estimator, and Recon v2.1 estimates of unobserved clonotypes. OLGA was used to compute generation probabilities for all TCRbeta clonotypes that the gDNA method yielded from a handful of donors. TCRdb holds this immuneACCESS table with in-frame rearrangements only. Some clones are missing; in checked studies, unresolved V genes explain under half, and the rest has no known cause. D and trimming were read from the DNA, whereas the V and J calls and clone size are those reported in that table. The sample contains roughly 530,000 clones, about 96% of them found a single time. In total, the top ten clones hold 0.055% to 0.075% of the sample.

The donors were healthy, HIV-negative adults with no recently reported acute infections or vaccinations. All donors were Caucasian adults living in Nashville, Tennessee, USA. Magnetic negative selection was used to enrich CD4+ T cells, after which naive cells were positively selected on CD45RA and the negative fraction became the memory subset. Blood was collected by leukapheresis, and PBMCs were isolated by Ficoll-Histopaque density gradient centrifugation and then cryopreserved in liquid nitrogen vapor phase. Analytical flow cytometry was used to check the purity and quantity of each magnetically sorted T cell population. Genomic DNA was isolated from each sorted fraction and quantified by UV absorbance on a Nanodrop 2000c.

Input material: naive CD4+ T cells sorted from blood. Interpreted using the paper, the cell subset or site label stands for: CD45RA+ positively selected. The rearranged segments are TRBV7-2 and TRBJ2-7; the D gene is possibly TRBD2, with 6 bases matching. This TCR derives from a woman aged 30 to 39 in good health. The nucleotide sequence reads TGTGCCAGCAGCCGTCGGGAGTACGACGAGCAGTACTTC. This translates into CASSRREYDEQYF.